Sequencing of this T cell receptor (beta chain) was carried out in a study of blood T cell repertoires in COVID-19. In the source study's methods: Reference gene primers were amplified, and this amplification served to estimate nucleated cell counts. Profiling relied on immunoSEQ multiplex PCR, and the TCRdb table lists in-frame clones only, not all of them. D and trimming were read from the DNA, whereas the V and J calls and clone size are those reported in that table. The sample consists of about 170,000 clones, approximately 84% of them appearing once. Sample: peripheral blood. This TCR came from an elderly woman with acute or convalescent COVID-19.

The CDR3: CASSQEGASGRAGELFF. The DNA of the CDR3 is TGTGCCAGCAGCCAAGAGGGGGCTAGCGGGAGGGCCGGGGAGCTGTTTTTT. The V and J genes are TRBV4-2 and TRBJ2-2, with 12 bases identical to TRBD2. The germline V gene has CDR1 LGHNA and CDR2 YNFKEQ. The CDR3 is 17 amino acids. The trim removed 0 bases at V and 6 bases at J, leaving 5 bases unmatched.